This T cell receptor beta chain was captured in a study of shared clonotypes between healthy human individuals. TCRdb keeps only in-frame clones here, not all; method: immunoSEQ multiplex PCR. In the table there are about 1 million clones, around 76% of which are singletons. Trimming took 0 bases from V and 6 from J, leaving 9 bases between them. This CDR3 comprises 13 residues. Germline V gives CDR1 SGHNT, CDR2 YYREEE (reference sequence). Input material: memory CD4+ T cells sorted from blood. Documented subset: CD45RA-negative fraction. The sequence was collected from a man between 18 and 35 years old in good health. The J gene is TRBJ1-2, the V gene TRBV5-4; weak D call: TRBD1 (6 bases). CDR3: CASSLDRVDGYTF. The CDR3 DNA reads TGTGCCAGCAGCTTGGACAGGGTGGATGGCTACACCTTC.